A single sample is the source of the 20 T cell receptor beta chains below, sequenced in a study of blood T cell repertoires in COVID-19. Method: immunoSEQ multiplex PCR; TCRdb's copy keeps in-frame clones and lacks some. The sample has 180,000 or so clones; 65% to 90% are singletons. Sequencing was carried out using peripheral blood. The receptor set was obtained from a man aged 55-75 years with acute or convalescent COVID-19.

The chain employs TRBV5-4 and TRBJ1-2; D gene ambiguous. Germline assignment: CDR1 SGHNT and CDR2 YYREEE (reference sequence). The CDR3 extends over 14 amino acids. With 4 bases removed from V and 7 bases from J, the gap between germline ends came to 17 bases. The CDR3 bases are TGTGCCAGCAGCCTCAAACCCCCGGGTTCTGGCTACACCTTC. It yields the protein CASSLKPPGSGYTF.

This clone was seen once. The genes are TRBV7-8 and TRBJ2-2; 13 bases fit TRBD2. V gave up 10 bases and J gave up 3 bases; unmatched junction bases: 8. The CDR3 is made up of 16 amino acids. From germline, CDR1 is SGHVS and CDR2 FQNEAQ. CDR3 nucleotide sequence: TGTGCCACTACGGGGACTAGCGGGATGTACACCGGGGAGCTGTTTTTT. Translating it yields CATTGTSGMYTGELFF.

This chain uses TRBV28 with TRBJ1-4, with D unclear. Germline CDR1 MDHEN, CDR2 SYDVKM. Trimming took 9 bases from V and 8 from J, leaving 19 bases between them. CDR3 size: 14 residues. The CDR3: CASVAGSAPEKLFF. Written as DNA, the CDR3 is TGTGCCAGTGTCGCGGGGTCGGCTCCGGAAAAACTGTTTTTT.

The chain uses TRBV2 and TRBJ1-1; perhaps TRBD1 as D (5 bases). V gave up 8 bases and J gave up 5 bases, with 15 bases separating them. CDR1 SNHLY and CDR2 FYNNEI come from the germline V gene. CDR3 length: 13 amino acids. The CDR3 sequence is CASVGVGRTEAFF. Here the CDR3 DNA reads TGTGCCAGCGTGGGGGTCGGGAGGACTGAAGCTTTCTTT.

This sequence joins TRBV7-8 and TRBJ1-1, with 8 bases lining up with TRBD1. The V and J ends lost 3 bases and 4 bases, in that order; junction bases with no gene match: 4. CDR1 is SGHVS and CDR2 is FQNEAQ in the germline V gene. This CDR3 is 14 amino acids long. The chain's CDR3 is CASSFQGAVTEAFF. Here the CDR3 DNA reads TGTGCCAGCAGCTTCCAGGGGGCGGTCACTGAAGCTTTCTTT.

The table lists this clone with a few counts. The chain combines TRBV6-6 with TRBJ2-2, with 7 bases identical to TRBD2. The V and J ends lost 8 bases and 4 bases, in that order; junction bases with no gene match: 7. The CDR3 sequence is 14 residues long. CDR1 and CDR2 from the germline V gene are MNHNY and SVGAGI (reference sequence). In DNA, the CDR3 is TGTGCCAGCCGTGCGGGGAGGGCCACCGGGGAGCTGTTTTTT. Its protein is CASRAGRATGELFF.

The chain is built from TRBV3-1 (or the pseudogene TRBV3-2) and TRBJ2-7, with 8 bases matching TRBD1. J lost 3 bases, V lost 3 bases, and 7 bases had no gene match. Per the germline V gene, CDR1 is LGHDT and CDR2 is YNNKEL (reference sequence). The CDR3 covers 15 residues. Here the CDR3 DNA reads TGTGCCAGCAGCCAGTCCGGGACAGGCCTCTACGAGCAGTACTTC. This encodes CASSQSGTGLYEQYF.

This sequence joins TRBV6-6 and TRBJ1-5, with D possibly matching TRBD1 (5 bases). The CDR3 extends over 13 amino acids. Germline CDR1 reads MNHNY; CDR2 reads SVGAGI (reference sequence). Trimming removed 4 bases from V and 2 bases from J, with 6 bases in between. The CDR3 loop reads CASSLQGNQPQHF. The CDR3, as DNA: TGTGCCAGCAGTTTACAGGGCAATCAGCCCCAGCATTTT.

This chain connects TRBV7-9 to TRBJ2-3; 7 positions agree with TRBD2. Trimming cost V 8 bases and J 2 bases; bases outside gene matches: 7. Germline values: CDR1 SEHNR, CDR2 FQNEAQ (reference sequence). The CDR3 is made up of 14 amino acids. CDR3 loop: CASSVAGLTDTQYF. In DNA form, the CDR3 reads TGTGCCAGCTCCGTAGCGGGCCTCACAGATACGCAGTATTTT.

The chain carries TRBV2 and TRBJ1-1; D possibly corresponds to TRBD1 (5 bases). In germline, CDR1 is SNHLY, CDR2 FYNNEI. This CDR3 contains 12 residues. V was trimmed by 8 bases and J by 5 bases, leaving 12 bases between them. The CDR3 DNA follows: TGTGCCAGCGGGAGGGGAGGAACTGAAGCTTTCTTT. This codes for CASGRGGTEAFF.

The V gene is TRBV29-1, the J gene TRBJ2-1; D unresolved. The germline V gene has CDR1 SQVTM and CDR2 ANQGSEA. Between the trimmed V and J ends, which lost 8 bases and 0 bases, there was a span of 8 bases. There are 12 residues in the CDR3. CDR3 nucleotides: TGCAGCACCCCCGGCTCCTACAATGAGCAGTTCTTC. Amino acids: CSTPGSYNEQFF.

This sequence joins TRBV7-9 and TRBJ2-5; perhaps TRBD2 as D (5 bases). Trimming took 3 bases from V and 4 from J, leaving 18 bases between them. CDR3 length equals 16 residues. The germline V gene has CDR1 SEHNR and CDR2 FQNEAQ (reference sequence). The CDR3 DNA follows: TGTGCCAGCAGCTTGACCACCACGGGGATTAGAGAGACCCAGTACTTC. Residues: CASSLTTTGIRETQYF.

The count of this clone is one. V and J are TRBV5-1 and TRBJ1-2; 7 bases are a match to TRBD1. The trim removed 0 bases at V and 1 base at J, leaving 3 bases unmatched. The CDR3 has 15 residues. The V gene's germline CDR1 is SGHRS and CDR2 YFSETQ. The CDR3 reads CASSLGGQLNYGYTF. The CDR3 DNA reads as TGCGCCAGCAGCTTGGGGGGACAGCTTAACTATGGCTACACCTTC. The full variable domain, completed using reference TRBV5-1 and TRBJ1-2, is KAGVTQTPRYLIKTRGQQVTLSCSPISGHRSVSWYQQTPGQGLQFLFEYFSETQRNKGNFPGRFSGRQFSNSRSEMNVSTLELGDSALYLCASSLGGQLNYGYTFGSGTRLTVV.

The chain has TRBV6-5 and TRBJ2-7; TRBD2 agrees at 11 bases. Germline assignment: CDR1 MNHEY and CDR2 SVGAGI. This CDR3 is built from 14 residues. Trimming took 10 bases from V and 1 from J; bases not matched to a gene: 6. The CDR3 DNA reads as TGTGCCACCAGCCTAGCGGGAGGTTCCTACGAGCAGTACTTC. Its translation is CATSLAGGSYEQYF.

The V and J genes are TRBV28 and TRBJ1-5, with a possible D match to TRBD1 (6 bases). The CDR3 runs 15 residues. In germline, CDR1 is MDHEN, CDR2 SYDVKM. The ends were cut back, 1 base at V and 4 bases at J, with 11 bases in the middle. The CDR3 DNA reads TGTGCCAGCAGTTTATCCGGGAGGGGGAATCAGCCCCAGCATTTT. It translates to CASSLSGRGNQPQHF.

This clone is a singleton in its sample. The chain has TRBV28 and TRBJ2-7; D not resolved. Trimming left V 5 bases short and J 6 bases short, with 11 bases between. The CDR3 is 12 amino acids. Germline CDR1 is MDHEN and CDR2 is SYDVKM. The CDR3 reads CASSPPGREQYF. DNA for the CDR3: TGTGCCAGCAGTCCCCCCGGTCGCGAGCAGTACTTC.

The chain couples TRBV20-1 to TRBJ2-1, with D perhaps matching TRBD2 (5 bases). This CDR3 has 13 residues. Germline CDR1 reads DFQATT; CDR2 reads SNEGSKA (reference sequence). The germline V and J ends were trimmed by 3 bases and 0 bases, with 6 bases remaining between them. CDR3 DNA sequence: TGCAGTGCTAGTGGGAGCTCCTACAATGAGCAGTTCTTC. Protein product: CSASGSSYNEQFF.

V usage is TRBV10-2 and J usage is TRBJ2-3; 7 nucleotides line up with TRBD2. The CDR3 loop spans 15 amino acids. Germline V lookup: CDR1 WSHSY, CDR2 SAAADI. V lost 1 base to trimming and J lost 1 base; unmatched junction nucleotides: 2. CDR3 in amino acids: CASSELGGGTDTQYF. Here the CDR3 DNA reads TGCGCCAGCAGTGAGTTGGGGGGGGGCACAGATACGCAGTATTTT.

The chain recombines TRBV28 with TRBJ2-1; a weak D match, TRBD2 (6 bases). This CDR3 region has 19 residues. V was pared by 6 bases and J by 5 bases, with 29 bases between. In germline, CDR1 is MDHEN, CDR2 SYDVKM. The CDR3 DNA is TGTGCCAGCAGCCCCCAGGGCTTCGGCTGGGCGGGGTTAGACAATGAGCAGTTCTTC. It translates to CASSPQGFGWAGLDNEQFF.

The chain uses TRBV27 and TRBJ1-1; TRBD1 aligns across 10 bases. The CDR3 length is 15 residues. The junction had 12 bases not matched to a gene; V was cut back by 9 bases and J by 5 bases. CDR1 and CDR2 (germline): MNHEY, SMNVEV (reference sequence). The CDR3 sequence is CASFYHDRGRTEAFF. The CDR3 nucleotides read TGTGCCAGTTTTTATCACGACAGGGGGCGAACTGAAGCTTTCTTT.